Below, one TCR beta chain is given with its context. What it binds is not known. This sample is part of a study of OX40 agonist ivuxolimab in advanced cancers. Study in general: The patients received ivuxolimab by intravenous route every 2 weeks at 0.01 to 10 mg/kg. Overall study results and limits: On average, a greater number of expanded clones characterised CD8+ T cells relative to CD4+. Partly responding patients at 0.1-3.0 mg/kg showed some of the smallest clonal expansion.

Here immunoSEQ multiplex PCR was the method, and the copy in TCRdb shows in-frame clones only, minus some. In the table there are approximately 10,000 clones, about 90% of which are singletons. The CDR3 spans 17 residues. The germline V gene has CDR1 SGHVS and CDR2 FNYEAQ. Deletions cut 1 base from V and 0 bases from J, with 12 bases between. The TCR sequence derives from an adult with an advanced solid tumor such as melanoma, head and neck, liver or kidney cancer. V is TRBV7-6 and J is TRBJ2-2; D gene ambiguous. This material consisted of CD4+ or CD8+ T cells sorted from blood, taken in a trial of the OX40 agonist ivuxolimab. The CDR3 loop is CASSLEWGFSNTGELFF. CDR3 bases: TGTGCCAGCAGCTTAGAGTGGGGATTTTCGAACACCGGGGAGCTGTTTTTT.